Shown below are 31 T cell receptor beta chains from a single sample sequenced in a study of post-analysis software for immune sequencing data. Study results and limitations: Controls showed lower frequencies than patients for five TRBV segments, and TRBV5-6, TRBV5-1 and TRBV20-1 were among these.

No cognate antigen is known for these TCRs. Unique molecular identifiers tagged the TCR beta cDNA libraries. TCRdb ran MiXCR on the PCR reads and lists one entry per CDR3 protein. The sample contains approximately 770,000 distinct CDR3 sequences, just over 45% of which appear only once. Specimen: blood. Receptors were obtained from a girl between 10 and 17 years old with multiple sclerosis.

The V gene is TRBV4-1, the J gene TRBJ2-2; 9 nucleotides line up with TRBD2. Trimming cost V 2 bases and J 1 base; bases outside gene matches: 17. This CDR3 comprises 21 residues. Germline loops: CDR1 MGHRA, CDR2 YSYEKL. In nucleotides, the CDR3 is TGCGCCAGCAGCCAAAGCCCACTCCGGGACTCTAGCGGGGAGAACACCGGGGAGCTGTTTTTT. It yields the protein CASSQSPLRDSSGENTGELFF.

The chain recombines TRBV28 with TRBJ2-3; no firm D call. The CDR3 extends over 12 amino acids. V was pared by 1 base and J by 7 bases, with 6 bases between. CDR1 and CDR2 from the germline V gene are MDHEN and SYDVKM. Here the CDR3 DNA reads TGTGCCAGCAGTTTATATAGAAATACGCAGTATTTT. Translation gives CASSLYRNTQYF.

The chain links TRBV28 to TRBJ2-1, with TRBD2 identical over 8 bases. CDR3 length equals 16 residues. Germline lookup yields CDR1 MDHEN and CDR2 SYDVKM. V lost 5 bases to trimming and J lost 5 bases; unmatched junction nucleotides: 11. The chain's CDR3 is CASSLPGVAGNNEQFF. In nucleotides, the CDR3 is TGTGCCAGCAGTCTCCCTGGGGTAGCGGGGAACAATGAGCAGTTCTTC.

This clonotype was seen a handful of times. For the CDR3, the DNA is TGCGCCAGCAAGGAGGCTTATGAGCAGTTCTTC. Translated, it gives CASKEAYEQFF. The chain has TRBV5-1 and TRBJ2-1, with D possibly being TRBD2 (5 bases). V was shortened by 6 bases and J by 8 bases, with 9 bases between the two germline ends. The CDR3 runs 11 residues. Per the germline V gene, CDR1 is SGHRS and CDR2 is YFSETQ. The full variable domain, in which reference TRBV5-1 and TRBJ2-1 provide the parts outside the CDR3, is KAGVTQTPRYLIKTRGQQVTLSCSPISGHRSVSWYQQTPGQGLQFLFEYFSETQRNKGNFPGRFSGRQFSNSRSEMNVSTLELGDSALYLCASKEAYEQFFGPGTRLTVL.

The chain couples TRBV6-6 to TRBJ1-1; TRBD1 matches at 7 bases. V lost 7 bases to trimming and J lost 3 bases; unmatched junction nucleotides: 8. This CDR3 is 14 amino acids long. Germline CDR1 reads MNHNY; CDR2 reads SVGAGI (reference sequence). This CDR3 is CASTSTGHDTEAFF. As DNA, the CDR3 is TGTGCCAGCACTTCGACAGGGCACGACACTGAAGCTTTCTTT.

The chain links TRBV6-5 to TRBJ1-5; tentative D call: TRBD1 (6 bases). Germline V gene sequence: CDR1 MNHEY, CDR2 SVGAGI. Trimming stripped 2 bases from V and 6 bases from J, with 11 bases between. This CDR3 is built from 14 residues. CDR3 amino acids: CASSYRQDSQPQHF. CDR3 coding DNA: TGTGCCAGCAGTTACAGACAGGACAGTCAGCCCCAGCATTTT.

The DNA for the CDR3 is TGTGCCAGCAGCTTAGTGGGGGCCGGGGAGCAGTTCTTC. Translation gives CASSLVGAGEQFF. This chain connects TRBV7-9 to TRBJ2-1; D possibly corresponds to TRBD1 (6 bases). CDR3 length: 13 residues. V was shortened by 1 base and J by 10 bases, with 11 bases between the two germline ends. Germline CDR1 SEHNR, CDR2 FQNEAQ (reference sequence).

As concerns this clonotype: Relative to the germline gene, one junction end is altered; a read error may explain this. This chain connects TRBV7-9 to TRBJ1-1, with D perhaps TRBD1 (6 bases). CDR1 and CDR2 from the germline V gene are SEHNR and FQNEAQ (reference sequence). The CDR3 contains 16 residues. The DNA for the CDR3 is TGTGCCAGCAGCACGTATAGGGGGGTACAGGGCTCTGAGGCTTTCTTT. Translating it yields CASSTYRGVQGSEAFF.

V gene TRBV10-3 combines with J gene TRBJ2-7, with D possibly matching TRBD1 (5 bases). This CDR3 comprises 14 residues. From germline, CDR1 is ENHRY and CDR2 SYGVKD. V lost 10 bases, J lost 1 base, and 17 bases lay in between. CDR3 loop: CATERTSGSYEQYF. CDR3 DNA sequence: TGTGCCACCGAACGGACATCCGGATCCTACGAGCAGTACTTC.

This clonotype was detected a few times. The V call is TRBV29-1, the J call TRBJ1-1; D may be TRBD1 (6 bases). Per the germline V gene, CDR1 is SQVTM and CDR2 is ANQGSEA. Trimming pared 3 bases from V and 5 bases from J, leaving 13 bases between. This CDR3 contains 13 residues. The CDR3 is CSVDPIGGTEAFF. The CDR3 DNA sequence: TGCAGCGTTGACCCCATAGGGGGGACTGAAGCTTTCTTT.

The chain joins TRBV20-1 to TRBJ2-7; D gene uncertain. The CDR3 sequence is 12 residues long. V lost 1 base and J 2 bases, leaving 6 bases between the germline ends. Per germline, CDR1 DFQATT and CDR2 SNEGSKA (reference sequence). The CDR3 DNA sequence: TGCAGTGCTAGAGCGGTCGCCTACGAGCAGTACTTC. Protein: CSARAVAYEQYF.

This clonotype was seen only a few times. The chain is built from TRBV15 and TRBJ2-3; 11 nucleotides align to TRBD2. The germline V gene has CDR1 LNHNV and CDR2 YYDKDF (reference sequence). The junction had 10 bases not matched to a gene; V was cut back by 4 bases and J by 1 base. The CDR3 totals 18 residues. CDR3 amino acids: CATSTLAGVFPGTDTQYF. CDR3 in DNA: TGTGCCACCAGCACACTAGCGGGAGTGTTTCCTGGCACAGATACGCAGTATTTT. The whole variable domain, remainder taken from reference TRBV15 and TRBJ2-3, is DAMVIQNPRYQVTQFGKPVTLSCSQTLNHNVMYWYQQKSSQAPKLLFHYYDKDFNNEADTPDNFQSRRPNTSFCFLDIRSPGLGDTAMYLCATSTLAGVFPGTDTQYFGPGTRLTVL.

This clonotype was seen just once. The chain has TRBV29-1 and TRBJ2-5; a possible D gene is TRBD2 (7 bases). There are 12 residues in the CDR3. Germline V lookup: CDR1 SQVTM, CDR2 ANQGSEA. In nucleotides, the CDR3 is TGCAACTCCGACGGGGGGCACGAGACCCAGTACTTC. It translates to CNSDGGHETQYF.

This clonotype was detected only a few times. The J gene is TRBJ2-3, the V gene TRBV20-1; 11 nucleotides match TRBD2. Germline assignment: CDR1 DFQATT and CDR2 SNEGSKA (reference sequence). The CDR3 contains 15 residues. The trim removed 4 bases at V and 1 base at J, leaving 4 bases unmatched. CDR3 amino acids: CSAMILAGGTDTQYF. The CDR3 nucleotides are TGCAGTGCTATGATACTAGCGGGGGGCACAGATACGCAGTATTTT.

The chain is built from TRBV7-9 and TRBJ1-1; D gene ambiguous. Trimming removed 3 bases at V and 1 base at J, with 9 bases between. CDR1 SEHNR and CDR2 FQNEAQ come from the germline V gene (reference sequence). The CDR3 consists of 14 residues. CDR3 region: CASSFFGSNTEAFF. The CDR3 DNA is TGTGCCAGCAGCTTTTTCGGCTCGAACACTGAAGCTTTCTTT. Supplemented by reference TRBV7-9 and TRBJ1-1, the full variable domain reads DTGVSQNPRHKITKRGQNVTFRCDPISEHNRLYWYRQTLGQGPEFLTYFQNEAQLEKSRLLSDRFSAERPKGSFSTLEIQRTEQGDSAMYLCASSFFGSNTEAFFGQGTRLTVV.

V is TRBV7-9 and J is TRBJ1-2; possible D gene TRBD1, 5 bases. Germline loops: CDR1 SEHNR, CDR2 FQNEAQ (reference sequence). Trimming removed 1 base from V and 5 bases from J, with 14 bases in between. The CDR3 is 15 residues long. The CDR3 sequence is CASSLDPPRTYGYTF. The CDR3 DNA is TGTGCCAGCAGCTTAGACCCCCCCAGGACATATGGCTACACCTTC.

Details on this clonotype: The junction shows a germline mismatch at one end, possibly a read error. The chain recombines TRBV12-3 or TRBV12-4 with TRBJ1-2; TRBD1 matches at 7 bases. The CDR3 has 15 amino acids. The CDR3 loop is CASSFDREAAYGYTF. The CDR3 DNA reads as TGTGCTAGCAGTTTCGACAGGGAGGCGGCCTATGGCTACACCTTC.

J is TRBJ2-3 and V is TRBV4-1, with D perhaps TRBD2 (5 bases). This CDR3 has 17 residues. From germline, CDR1 is MGHRA and CDR2 YSYEKL. The V gene lost 0 bases and the J gene lost 6 bases, with 19 bases spanning the gap. The CDR3 DNA sequence: TGCGCCAGCAGCCAAGAGACGGGTAGCGTGGTATGGGATACGCAGTATTTT. Amino acid sequence: CASSQETGSVVWDTQYF.

This rearrangement joins TRBV5-1 to TRBJ2-1, with a tentative D call TRBD2 (6 bases). V lost 0 bases and J lost 4, with 17 bases in between. Per the germline V gene, CDR1 is SGHRS and CDR2 is YFSETQ. The CDR3 loop spans 17 amino acids. The CDR3 reads CASSLDAGGTLYNEQFF. CDR3 bases: TGCGCCAGCAGCTTGGACGCTGGCGGGACCCTATACAATGAGCAGTTCTTC.

This clonotype has just a few counts. This chain joins TRBV9 and TRBJ2-4, with D perhaps assigned TRBD1 or TRBD2 (6 bases each). V was pared by 3 bases and J by 1 base, with 14 bases between. The length of the CDR3 is 16 residues. Germline V gene data show CDR1 as SGDLS and CDR2 as YYNGEE. The DNA of the CDR3 is TGTGCCAGCAGCGGGGAGCGAGGGGGGGCCAAAAACATTCAGTACTTC. Residues: CASSGERGGAKNIQYF.

V gene TRBV7-2 combines with J gene TRBJ1-5; D is ambiguous. Deletions cut 0 bases from V and 6 bases from J, with 9 bases between. Per the germline V gene, CDR1 is SGHTA and CDR2 is FQGNSA. The CDR3 has 14 residues. CDR3 sequence reads: CASSLAGRGQPQHF. The CDR3 DNA follows: TGTGCCAGCAGCTTAGCGGGTCGGGGTCAGCCCCAGCATTTT.

The gene calls are TRBV5-1 and TRBJ1-1; D perhaps matches TRBD1 (6 bases). V dropped 5 bases and J dropped 4 bases, with 12 bases sitting between them. CDR3 length: 13 residues. Per the germline V gene, CDR1 is SGHRS and CDR2 is YFSETQ. The CDR3 DNA reads TGCGCCAGCAGGCGGGGGGCAACCACTGAAGCTTTCTTT. It encodes CASRRGATTEAFF.

The chain is built from TRBV10-3 and TRBJ2-7, with D unclear. Per germline, CDR1 ENHRY and CDR2 SYGVKD. This CDR3 comprises 11 residues. Trimming took off 0 bases at V and 7 bases at J, with 4 bases between the two ends. CDR3 amino acids: CAISESAEQYF. In DNA form, the CDR3 reads TGTGCCATCAGTGAGTCAGCTGAGCAGTACTTC.

CDR3 sequence: CSVPQSQETQYF. CDR3 DNA: TGCAGCGTTCCACAGTCCCAAGAGACCCAGTACTTC. The chain joins TRBV29-1 to TRBJ2-5; D gene unclear. CDR1 and CDR2 from the germline V gene are SQVTM and ANQGSEA. The CDR3 runs 12 residues. The V gene lost 5 bases and the J gene lost 1 base, with 8 bases spanning the gap.

The chain uses TRBV6-6 and TRBJ2-2, with D perhaps TRBD1 or TRBD2 (6 bases each). The V gene's germline CDR1 is MNHNY and CDR2 SVGAGI (reference sequence). The CDR3 contains 13 residues. V gave up 10 bases and J gave up 1 base, with 10 bases separating them. This CDR3 is CATGGKNTGELFF. The DNA for the CDR3 is TGTGCCACCGGGGGCAAGAACACCGGGGAGCTGTTTTTT.

This clonotype showed up just a few times. The chain joins TRBV7-2 to TRBJ1-5; the D is unclear. CDR1 and CDR2 from the germline V gene are SGHTA and FQGNSA. Between the trimmed V and J ends, which lost 2 bases and 5 bases, there was a span of 7 bases. The length of the CDR3 is 13 residues. This chain's CDR3 is CASSLWGDQPQHF. The CDR3 nucleotides read TGTGCCAGCAGCTTATGGGGTGATCAGCCCCAGCATTTT.

The chain links TRBV6-1 to TRBJ2-1, with D perhaps matching TRBD2 (5 bases). The CDR3 runs to 15 residues. Trimming shortened V by 7 bases and J by 7 bases, and 20 bases separated the two germline ends. The V gene's germline CDR1 is MNHNS and CDR2 SASEGT. This chain's CDR3 is CASTEGAASWNEQFF. The CDR3 coding sequence is TGTGCCAGCACGGAAGGAGCGGCGTCGTGGAATGAGCAGTTCTTC.

V gene TRBV7-9 combines with J gene TRBJ2-7; 13 bases align to TRBD2. The CDR3 sequence is 18 residues long. Unmatched junction bases numbered 12, after V lost 5 bases and J lost 2 bases. Germline values: CDR1 SEHNR, CDR2 FQNEAQ (reference sequence). The CDR3 DNA reads TGTGCCAGCAGCCCAACTAGCGGGAGGGCCTCACTACCCTACGAGCAGTACTTC. This translates into CASSPTSGRASLPYEQYF.

This clonotype has just a few counts. For the CDR3, the DNA is TGCAGTGCTAGCATCCATTTAGCGGGAGGAGGCTACAATGAGCAGTTCTTC. Residues: CSASIHLAGGGYNEQFF. This sequence joins TRBV20-1 and TRBJ2-1, with TRBD2 identical over 10 bases. Unmatched junction bases numbered 11, after V lost 3 bases and J lost 3 bases. Germline CDR1 is DFQATT and CDR2 is SNEGSKA (reference sequence). CDR3 length equals 17 residues.

The chain recombines TRBV10-1 with TRBJ2-1, with TRBD2 matching over 9 bases. This CDR3 region has 16 residues. J gave up 0 bases and V 6 bases, and 6 bases lay outside the gene matches. CDR1 and CDR2 (germline): WNHNN, SYGVQD (reference sequence). CDR3 coding DNA: TGCGCCAGCAGCCGGACTAGCGCAATCTCCTACAATGAGCAGTTCTTC. Its protein is CASSRTSAISYNEQFF.

The chain links TRBV24-1 to TRBJ2-5; D unresolved. The CDR3 totals 13 residues. Germline lookup yields CDR1 KGHDR and CDR2 SFDVKD. V was clipped by 1 base and J by 5 bases, with 7 bases between them. In DNA form, the CDR3 reads TGTGCCACCAGTGATTTCCGCAGGGAGACCCAGTACTTC. Residues: CATSDFRRETQYF.